One sample yielded the 32 T cell receptor beta chains listed below, sequenced in a study of regulatory T cells in long-lasting Graves disease. Building of the TCR beta libraries involved iRepertoire HTBI primers and Arm-PCR of CDR3 regions. TCRdb recomputed calls from the multiplex PCR reads with MiXCR, one row per CDR3 protein. The repertoire consists of roughly 500,000 distinct CDR3 sequences, with about 22% occurring once and the leading ten covering roughly 7%. The time point here: persistent/refractory GD, antithyroid drugs over 5 years with positive TRAb. RNA extracted from PBMCs served as the sequencing template. This specimen consisted of peripheral blood mononuclear cells (PBMCs), obtained when the disease was refractory, from a patient treated with antithyroid drugs. The receptor set was obtained from a female donor with Graves disease.

The chain couples TRBV6-2 or TRBV6-3 to TRBJ1-2, with TRBD1 identical over 10 bases. Germline V gene sequence: CDR1 MNHEY, CDR2 SVGEGT. The CDR3 loop spans 15 amino acids. The J segment lost 1 base and the V segment lost 6 bases, leaving 5 bases of the junction unmatched. CDR3 sequence: CASRQTGGRNYGYTF. As DNA, the CDR3 is TGTGCCAGCAGACAGACAGGGGGCCGTAACTATGGCTACACCTTC.

This clonotype showed up many times. The chain carries TRBV11-2 and TRBJ1-2; D unresolved. V gave up 4 bases and J gave up 2 bases, with 11 bases separating them. The CDR3 runs to 14 residues. CDR1 is SGHAT, CDR2 FQNNGV, per germline. CDR3 DNA sequence: TGTGCCAGCAGCTCCCATTCGACGAACTATGGCTACACCTTC. Translating it yields CASSSHSTNYGYTF.

In DNA form, the CDR3 reads TGTGCCACCACCTCCCCACAGGGGGGCACTGAAGCTTTCTTT. It is translated as CATTSPQGGTEAFF. The V call is TRBV28, the J call TRBJ1-1; 8 bases are shared with TRBD1. This CDR3 is 14 amino acids long. V lost 10 bases and J lost 4; bases outside the gene matches: 11. Germline CDR1 and CDR2: MDHEN and SYDVKM.

The chain uses TRBV15 and TRBJ1-3; D is unclear. The V end lost 1 base, the J end lost 0 bases, and 13 bases lay between the germline ends. This CDR3 has 17 amino acids. Germline lookup yields CDR1 LNHNV and CDR2 YYDKDF (reference sequence). CDR3 bases: TGTGCCACCAGCAGAGTCGGCAGCCCGAGCTCTGGAAACACCATATATTTT. Translated: CATSRVGSPSSGNTIYF.

V and J are TRBV14 and TRBJ2-3; 8 bases are shared with TRBD2. The V gene's germline CDR1 is SGHDN and CDR2 FVKESK. This CDR3 has 17 residues. V gave up 7 bases and J gave up 2 bases; unmatched junction bases: 14. The CDR3 is CASISREGLEDTDTQYF. The CDR3 DNA is TGTGCCAGCATCTCACGCGAGGGACTAGAGGACACAGATACGCAGTATTTT.

The chain carries TRBV7-2 and TRBJ2-2; weak D call: TRBD2 (6 bases). The CDR3 has 15 amino acids. CDR1 SGHTA and CDR2 FQGNSA come from the germline V gene. V was shortened by 1 base and J by 6 bases, with 12 bases between the two germline ends. The DNA of the CDR3 is TGTGCCAGCAGCTTAGGGGGACTGGGGGCCGGGGAGCTGTTTTTT. Its translation: CASSLGGLGAGELFF.

This clonotype has a count of ten or more. The chain employs TRBV3-2 and TRBJ1-2; TRBD1 is the table's D call, not checked against the DNA. TRBV3-2 is listed as a pseudogene. This CDR3 spans 11 amino acids. CDR3 amino acids: CARGCRGGYTF. CDR3 nucleotide sequence: TGTGCCCGCGGGTGCAGGGGCGGCTACACCTTC.

This clonotype was detected only once. This chain connects TRBV4-3 to TRBJ1-1; D uncertain. The CDR3 is 15 amino acids. Trimming pared 0 bases from V and 3 bases from J, leaving 11 bases between. Germline V gene data show CDR1 as LGHNA and CDR2 as YSLEER. CDR3 bases: TGCGCCAGCAGCCAAGACCTTACGGCGTACACTGAAGCTTTCTTT. As protein: CASSQDLTAYTEAFF.

This clonotype came up many times. The V call is TRBV20-1, the J call TRBJ1-4, with D perhaps matching TRBD1 (5 bases). CDR1 DFQATT and CDR2 SNEGSKA come from the germline V gene (reference sequence). V was trimmed by 2 bases and J by 4 bases, leaving 14 bases between them. The length of the CDR3 is 15 residues. Written as DNA, the CDR3 is TGCAGTGCTAGATCACAGGTGTATATTAATGAAAAACTGTTTTTT. It translates to CSARSQVYINEKLFF.

This clonotype was counted only a few times. The V and J genes are TRBV20-1 and TRBJ1-5; 8 bases align to TRBD1. V dropped 5 bases and J dropped 0; count of bases not matched to a gene: 6. Germline CDR1 reads DFQATT; CDR2 reads SNEGSKA (reference sequence). The CDR3 contains 15 residues. For the CDR3, the DNA is TGCAGTGCTGCCCGACAGGGGAATAGCAATCAGCCCCAGCATTTT. It codes for CSAARQGNSNQPQHF.

This sequence joins TRBV5-1 and TRBJ1-2, with a possible D match to TRBD1 (5 bases). V gave up 0 bases and J gave up 4 bases, with 10 bases separating them. The V gene's germline CDR1 is SGHRS and CDR2 YFSETQ. The CDR3 consists of 14 residues. CDR3 bases: TGCGCCAGCAGCTTGGGGGACCGCACCTATGGCTACACCTTC. This encodes CASSLGDRTYGYTF.

This clonotype was seen only a few times. The chain links TRBV12-3 or TRBV12-4 to TRBJ1-6, with D possibly matching TRBD1 (6 bases). This CDR3 has 14 amino acids. The V gene lost 7 bases and the J gene lost 9 bases, with 16 bases spanning the gap. The CDR3 loop is CASTGGQGGSPLHF. In nucleotides, the CDR3 is TGTGCCAGCACGGGGGGGCAGGGAGGTTCACCCCTCCACTTT.

This rearrangement joins TRBV10-3 to TRBJ1-4; no clear D gene. The CDR3 runs 12 residues. The V end was cut by 3 bases, the J end by 7 bases, with 6 bases between. Per the germline V gene, CDR1 is ENHRY and CDR2 is SYGVKD. CDR3 residues: CAISDRGEKLFF. CDR3 DNA: TGTGCCATCAGTGATCGGGGTGAAAAACTGTTTTTT.

The rearrangement joins TRBV7-3 to TRBJ1-1; D is undetermined. The CDR3 length is 13 residues. The germline gives CDR1 SGHTA, CDR2 FQGTGA. V was trimmed by 3 bases and J by 4 bases, leaving 9 bases between them. The DNA for the CDR3 is TGTGCCAGCAGCTTCTTAGAGGGCACTGAAGCTTTCTTT. This codes for CASSFLEGTEAFF. Full variable domain (remainder filled in from reference TRBV7-3 and TRBJ1-1): GAGVSQTPSNKVTEKGKYVELRCDPISGHTALYWYRQSLGQGPEFLIYFQGTGAADDSGLPNDRFFAVRPEGSVSTLKIQRTERGDSAVYLCASSFLEGTEAFFGQGTRLTVV.

This clonotype has more than one count but fewer than ten. The chain is built from TRBV6-2 or TRBV6-3 and TRBJ2-7, with TRBD1 matching 7 bases. V shed 4 bases, J shed 2 bases, and the junction held 5 bases outside the gene matches. The CDR3 runs to 14 residues. Germline V CDR1 and CDR2: MNHEY, SVGEGT. This CDR3 is CASSFDRAPYEQYF. CDR3 coding DNA: TGTGCCAGCAGTTTTGACAGGGCCCCCTACGAGCAGTACTTC.

This chain joins TRBV19 and TRBJ2-2, with D uncertain. This CDR3 contains 14 residues. The germline gives CDR1 LNHDA, CDR2 SQIVND (reference sequence). Trimming removed 1 base from V and 2 bases from J, with 5 bases in between. CDR3 coding DNA: TGTGCCAGTAGTATAGTGGCTAACACCGGGGAGCTGTTTTTT. It yields the protein CASSIVANTGELFF.

Only a few counts were recorded for this clonotype. This CDR3 reads CASSDTGARYEQYF. CDR3 sequence (DNA): TGTGCCAGCAGCGATACGGGAGCCCGCTACGAGCAGTACTTC. V gene TRBV7-9 combines with J gene TRBJ2-7; weak D call: TRBD2 (6 bases). Trimming shortened V by 5 bases and J by 3 bases, and 14 bases separated the two germline ends. In germline, CDR1 is SEHNR, CDR2 FQNEAQ (reference sequence). The CDR3 has 14 residues. The full variable domain, rest sourced from reference TRBV7-9 and TRBJ2-7, is DTGVSQNPRHKITKRGQNVTFRCDPISEHNRLYWYRQTLGQGPEFLTYFQNEAQLEKSRLLSDRFSAERPKGSFSTLEIQRTEQGDSAMYLCASSDTGARYEQYFGPGTRLTVT.

V gene TRBV14 combines with J gene TRBJ1-6; 8 bases are a match to TRBD1. The V segment lost 6 bases and the J segment 12 bases; nucleotides outside the gene matches: 10. The CDR3 spans 14 residues. Germline-derived CDR1 and CDR2 are SGHDN and FVKESK. This CDR3 is CASRGQGLIRPLHF. The CDR3 DNA reads TGTGCCAGCAGAGGACAGGGATTAATTCGACCCCTCCACTTT.

This clonotype was seen ten or more times. The chain joins TRBV2 to TRBJ1-5; 7 nucleotides match TRBD1. Germline CDR1 SNHLY, CDR2 FYNNEI. The CDR3 has 14 residues. V lost 6 bases and J lost 6; bases outside the gene matches: 8. CDR3 sequence (DNA): TGTGCCAGCAGACCGACAGGGTCGGGTCAGCCCCAGCATTTT. This translates into CASRPTGSGQPQHF. Full variable domain (outside the CDR3, taken from reference TRBV2 and TRBJ1-5): EPEVTQTPSHQVTQMGQEVILRCVPISNHLYFYWYRQILGQKVEFLVSFYNNEISEKSEIFDDQFSVERPDGSNFTLKIRSTKLEDSAMYFCASRPTGSGQPQHFGDGTRLSIL.

At least ten counts were recorded for this clonotype. This sequence joins TRBV28 and TRBJ1-5; no definite D call. This CDR3 is built from 15 residues. Germline CDR1 reads MDHEN; CDR2 reads SYDVKM. V was clipped by 6 bases and J by 4 bases, with 16 bases between them. Written as DNA, the CDR3 is TGTGCCAGCAGACCCGGGCCGGGAGAAAATCAGCCCCAGCATTTT. It yields the protein CASRPGPGENQPQHF. Using reference TRBV28 and TRBJ1-5 for the parts outside the CDR3, the full variable domain is DVKVTQSSRYLVKRTGEKVFLECVQDMDHENMFWYRQDPGLGLRLIYFSYDVKMKEKGDIPEGYSVSREKKERFSLILESASTNQTSMYLCASRPGPGENQPQHFGDGTRLSIL.

Remarks on this clonotype: This may be a read error: a much more frequent sequence differs by one nucleotide. The J gene is TRBJ2-5, the V gene TRBV6-2 or TRBV6-3; D uncertain. Germline CDR1 reads MNHEY; CDR2 reads SVGEGT. The CDR3 consists of 18 residues. The CDR3 loop is CASSYPGLPLTLQETQCF. The CDR3, as DNA: TGTGCCAGCAGTTACCCTGGGCTCCCGCTCACCCTTCAAGAGACCCAGTGCTTC.

This chain connects TRBV30 to TRBJ2-5; D is unclear. This CDR3 comprises 12 residues. V lost 4 bases to trimming and J lost 7 bases, with 13 bases between them. CDR1 GTSNPN and CDR2 SVGIG come from the germline V gene (reference sequence). CDR3 DNA: TGTGCCTGGACCTGGGCAGCAGGGACCCAGTACTTC. Its translation is CAWTWAAGTQYF.

The chain links TRBV29-1 to TRBJ2-5; the D is unclear. The germline V gene encodes CDR1 SQVTM and CDR2 ANQGSEA. The CDR3 runs 16 residues. V was cut by 1 base and J by 0 bases, with 15 bases left in between. The CDR3 spells CSVEATFTSHQETQYF. In DNA form, the CDR3 reads TGCAGCGTTGAAGCTACTTTCACCTCTCACCAAGAGACCCAGTACTTC.

The chain links TRBV6-2 or TRBV6-3 to TRBJ2-5; 10 bases agree with TRBD1. CDR1 MNHEY and CDR2 SVGEGT come from the germline V gene. Trimming cost V 0 bases and J 5 bases; bases outside gene matches: 15. The CDR3 sequence is 19 residues long. CDR3 bases: TGTGCCAGCAGTTACTCGAGAGACAGGGGGCCAGGAAGTTTGGAGACCCAGTACTTC. Translation gives CASSYSRDRGPGSLETQYF.

This clonotype was counted ten times or more. This chain joins TRBV25-1 and TRBJ1-4, with unresolved D. This CDR3 is 12 amino acids long. CDR1 and CDR2 (germline): MGHDK, SYGVNS. V lost 8 bases and J lost 6, with 10 bases in between. The CDR3 region is CASSRSDEKLFF. The CDR3 DNA reads TGTGCCAGCTCCAGGTCTGATGAAAAACTGTTTTTT. Based on the CDR3 plus reference TRBV25-1 and TRBJ1-4, the full variable domain is EADIYQTPRYLVIGTGKKITLECSQTMGHDKMYWYQQDPGMELHLIHYSYGVNSTEKGDLSSESTVSRIRTEHFPLTLESARPSHTSQYLCASSRSDEKLFFGSGTQLSVL.

This clonotype was detected ten times or more. The chain links TRBV28 to TRBJ2-4, with D maybe TRBD1 (5 bases). This CDR3 has 12 amino acids. Between the trimmed V and J ends, which lost 3 bases and 9 bases, there was a span of 9 bases. Germline V gene data show CDR1 as MDHEN and CDR2 as SYDVKM. CDR3 residues: CASSFYGAIQYF. CDR3 sequence (DNA): TGTGCCAGCAGTTTTTATGGGGCCATTCAGTACTTC. Combining the CDR3 with reference TRBV28 and TRBJ2-4 gives the whole variable domain DVKVTQSSRYLVKRTGEKVFLECVQDMDHENMFWYRQDPGLGLRLIYFSYDVKMKEKGDIPEGYSVSREKKERFSLILESASTNQTSMYLCASSFYGAIQYFGAGTRLSVL.

The chain couples TRBV5-1 to TRBJ1-4; D is perhaps TRBD1 (6 bases). The CDR3 is 15 amino acids. V was shortened by 4 bases and J by 7 bases, with 17 bases between the two germline ends. Per germline, CDR1 SGHRS and CDR2 YFSETQ. CDR3 region: CASSPTGGGGEKLFF. CDR3 sequence (DNA): TGCGCCAGCAGCCCAACCGGGGGCGGCGGTGAAAAACTGTTTTTT.

This clonotype showed up many times. V usage is TRBV29-1 and J usage is TRBJ1-1; weak D call: TRBD1 (5 bases). V dropped 6 bases and J dropped 0 bases, with 11 bases sitting between them. In germline, CDR1 is SQVTM, CDR2 ANQGSEA. The CDR3 length is 13 residues. In nucleotides, the CDR3 is TGCAGCGTCCAGGGAACTATGAACACTGAAGCTTTCTTT. Translation gives CSVQGTMNTEAFF.

This clonotype appeared a few times. V gene TRBV30 combines with J gene TRBJ1-1; the D is unclear. Trimming left V 4 bases short and J 1 base short, with 13 bases between. CDR3 size: 14 residues. Per germline, CDR1 GTSNPN and CDR2 SVGIG (reference sequence). CDR3: CAWTNLRGNTEAFF. The CDR3 DNA is TGTGCCTGGACGAATCTCCGGGGGAACACTGAAGCTTTCTTT.

The rearrangement joins TRBV6-1 to TRBJ1-5; the match to TRBD1 covers 7 bases. The CDR3 runs 14 residues. Germline assignment: CDR1 MNHNS and CDR2 SASEGT. V was clipped by 7 bases and J by 4 bases; unmatched bases: 7. The CDR3 bases are TGTGCCAGCACCGAGGACAGGTTTAATCAGCCCCAGCATTTT. Translating gives CASTEDRFNQPQHF.

This clonotype was counted ten times or more. This rearrangement joins TRBV5-6 to TRBJ1-5; no clear D gene. CDR3 length: 14 amino acids. Germline CDR1 is SGHDT and CDR2 is YYEEEE. V was trimmed by 8 bases and J by 1 base, leaving 13 bases between them. The CDR3 bases are TGTGCCAGTGAGAACCGAGAGAGCAATCAGCCCCAGCATTTT. This sequence encodes CASENRESNQPQHF.

The chain joins TRBV7-9 to TRBJ1-3, with D perhaps matching TRBD1 (5 bases). Germline V gene data show CDR1 as SEHNR and CDR2 as FQNEAQ (reference sequence). Deletions cut 5 bases from V and 9 bases from J, with 17 bases between. The CDR3 consists of 14 residues. CDR3 sequence reads: CASSINGLGGTIYF. In DNA, the CDR3 is TGTGCCAGCAGCATAAACGGCCTCGGGGGCACCATATATTTT.